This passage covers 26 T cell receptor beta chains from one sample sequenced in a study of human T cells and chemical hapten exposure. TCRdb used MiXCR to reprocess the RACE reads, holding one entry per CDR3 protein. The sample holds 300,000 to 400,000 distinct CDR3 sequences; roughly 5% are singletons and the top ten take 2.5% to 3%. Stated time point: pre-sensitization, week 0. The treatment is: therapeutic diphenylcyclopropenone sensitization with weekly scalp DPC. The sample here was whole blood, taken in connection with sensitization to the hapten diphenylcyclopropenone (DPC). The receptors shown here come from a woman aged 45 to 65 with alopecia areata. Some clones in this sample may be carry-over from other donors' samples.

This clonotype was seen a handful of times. The CDR3 sequence is CSAADSRIGAEKLFF. The CDR3 DNA is TGCAGTGCAGCGGACAGCCGCATAGGAGCTGAAAAACTGTTTTTT. The chain has TRBV20-1 and TRBJ1-4; the D gene is possibly TRBD1 (6 bases). CDR1 is DFQATT, CDR2 SNEGSKA, per germline (reference sequence). Trimming took off 6 bases at V and 7 bases at J, with 21 bases between the two ends. The CDR3 runs to 15 residues.

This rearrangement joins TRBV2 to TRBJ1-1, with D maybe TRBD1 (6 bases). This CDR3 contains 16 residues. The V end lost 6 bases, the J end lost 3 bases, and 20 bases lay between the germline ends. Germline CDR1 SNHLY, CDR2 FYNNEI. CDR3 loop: CASRGPGVQSDTEAFF. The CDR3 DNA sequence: TGTGCCAGCAGGGGTCCAGGGGTACAGAGTGACACTGAAGCTTTCTTT.

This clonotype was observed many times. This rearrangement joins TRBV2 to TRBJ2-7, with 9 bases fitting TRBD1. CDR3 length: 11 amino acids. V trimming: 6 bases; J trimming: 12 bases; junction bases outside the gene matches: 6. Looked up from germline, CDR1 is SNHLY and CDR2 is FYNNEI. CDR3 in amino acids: CASRAGTGSYF. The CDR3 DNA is TGTGCCAGCAGGGCTGGGACAGGGTCGTACTTC.

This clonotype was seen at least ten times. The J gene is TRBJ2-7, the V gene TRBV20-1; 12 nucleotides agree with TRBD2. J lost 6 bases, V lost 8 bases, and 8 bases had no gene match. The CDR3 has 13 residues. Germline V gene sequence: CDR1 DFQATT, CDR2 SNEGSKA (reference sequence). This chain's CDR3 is CSFSASGGGEQYF. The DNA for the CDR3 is TGCAGTTTCTCGGCTAGCGGGGGGGGCGAGCAGTACTTC.

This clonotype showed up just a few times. CDR3 region: CASSAFGTGSYEQYF. For the CDR3, the DNA is TGTGCCAGCAGTGCTTTCGGGACAGGGTCCTACGAGCAGTACTTC. V is TRBV12-3 or TRBV12-4 and J is TRBJ2-7; TRBD1 agrees at 9 bases. The CDR3 length is 15 residues. V lost 5 bases, J lost 1 base, and 6 bases stayed unmatched.

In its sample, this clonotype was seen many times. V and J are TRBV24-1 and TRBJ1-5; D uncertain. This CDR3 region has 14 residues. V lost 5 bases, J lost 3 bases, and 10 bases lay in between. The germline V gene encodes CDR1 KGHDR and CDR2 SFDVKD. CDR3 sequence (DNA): TGTGCCACCAGTGCAAGGGTGCACAATCAGCCCCAGCATTTT. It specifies CATSARVHNQPQHF.

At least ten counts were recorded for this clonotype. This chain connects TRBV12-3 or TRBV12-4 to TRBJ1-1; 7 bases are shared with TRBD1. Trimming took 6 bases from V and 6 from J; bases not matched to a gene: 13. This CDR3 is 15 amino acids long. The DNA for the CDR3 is TGTGCCAGCAGCCCACAGGGGCCGTTGGGGGCTGAAGCTTTCTTT. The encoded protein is CASSPQGPLGAEAFF.

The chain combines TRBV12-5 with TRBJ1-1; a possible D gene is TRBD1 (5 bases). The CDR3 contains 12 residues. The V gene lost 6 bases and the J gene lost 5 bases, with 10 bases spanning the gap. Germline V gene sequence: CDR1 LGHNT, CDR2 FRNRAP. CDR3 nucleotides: TGTGCTAGTGGAAAGCGGGGGACTGAAGCTTTCTTT. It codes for CASGKRGTEAFF.

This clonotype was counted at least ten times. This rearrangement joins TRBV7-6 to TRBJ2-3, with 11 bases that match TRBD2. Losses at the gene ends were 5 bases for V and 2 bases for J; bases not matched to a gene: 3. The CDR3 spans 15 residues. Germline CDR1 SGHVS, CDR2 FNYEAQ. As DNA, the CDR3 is TGTGCCAGCAGCCGGACTAGCGGGTACACAGATACGCAGTATTTT. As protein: CASSRTSGYTDTQYF.

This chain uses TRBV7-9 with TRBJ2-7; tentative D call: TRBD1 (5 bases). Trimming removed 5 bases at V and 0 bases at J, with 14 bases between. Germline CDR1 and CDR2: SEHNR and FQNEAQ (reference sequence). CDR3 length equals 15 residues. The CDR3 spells CASSPRQMASYEQYF. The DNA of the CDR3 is TGTGCCAGCAGCCCCAGACAGATGGCCTCCTACGAGCAGTACTTC.

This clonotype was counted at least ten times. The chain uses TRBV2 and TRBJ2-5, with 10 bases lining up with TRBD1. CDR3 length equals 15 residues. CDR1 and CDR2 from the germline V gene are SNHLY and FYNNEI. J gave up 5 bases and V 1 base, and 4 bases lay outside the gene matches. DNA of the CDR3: TGTGCCAGCAGTGAAGGACAGGGGGCCCAGGAGACCCAGTACTTC. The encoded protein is CASSEGQGAQETQYF. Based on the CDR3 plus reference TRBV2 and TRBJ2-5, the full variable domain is EPEVTQTPSHQVTQMGQEVILRCVPISNHLYFYWYRQILGQKVEFLVSFYNNEISEKSEIFDDQFSVERPDGSNFTLKIRSTKLEDSAMYFCASSEGQGAQETQYFGPGTRLLVL.

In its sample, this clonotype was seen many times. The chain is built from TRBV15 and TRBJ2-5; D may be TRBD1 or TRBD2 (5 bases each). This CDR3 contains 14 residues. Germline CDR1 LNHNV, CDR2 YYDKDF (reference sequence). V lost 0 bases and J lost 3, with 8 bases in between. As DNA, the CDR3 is TGTGCCACCAGCAGAGACGGGACCGAAGAGACCCAGTACTTC. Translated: CATSRDGTEETQYF. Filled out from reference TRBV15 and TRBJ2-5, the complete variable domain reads DAMVIQNPRYQVTQFGKPVTLSCSQTLNHNVMYWYQQKSSQAPKLLFHYYDKDFNNEADTPDNFQSRRPNTSFCFLDIRSPGLGDTAMYLCATSRDGTEETQYFGPGTRLLVL.

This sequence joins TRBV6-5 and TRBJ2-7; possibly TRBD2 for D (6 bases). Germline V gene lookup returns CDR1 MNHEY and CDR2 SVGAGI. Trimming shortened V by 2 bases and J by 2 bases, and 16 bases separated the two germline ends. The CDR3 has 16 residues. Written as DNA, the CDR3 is TGTGCCAGCAGTTACGGCGCGGGGACCGGAGCCTACGAGCAGTACTTC. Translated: CASSYGAGTGAYEQYF.

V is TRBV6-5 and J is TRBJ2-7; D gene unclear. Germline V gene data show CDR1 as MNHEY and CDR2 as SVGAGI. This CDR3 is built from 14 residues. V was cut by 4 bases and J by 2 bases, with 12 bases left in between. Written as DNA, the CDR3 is TGTGCCAGCAGTTTACTCCCCTGGGCCTACGAGCAGTACTTC. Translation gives CASSLLPWAYEQYF.

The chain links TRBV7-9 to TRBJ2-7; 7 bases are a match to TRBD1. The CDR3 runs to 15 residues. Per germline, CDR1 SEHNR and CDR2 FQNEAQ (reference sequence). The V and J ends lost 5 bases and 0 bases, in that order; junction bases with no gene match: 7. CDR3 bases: TGTGCCAGCAGCCACTCGGCAGGGGGCTCCTACGAGCAGTACTTC. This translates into CASSHSAGGSYEQYF.

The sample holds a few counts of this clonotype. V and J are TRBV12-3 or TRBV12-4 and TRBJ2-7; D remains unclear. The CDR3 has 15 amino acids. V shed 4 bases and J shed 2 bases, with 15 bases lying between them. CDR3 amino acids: CASSSHATMAYEQYF. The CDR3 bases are TGTGCCAGCAGTTCGCATGCCACTATGGCCTACGAGCAGTACTTC.

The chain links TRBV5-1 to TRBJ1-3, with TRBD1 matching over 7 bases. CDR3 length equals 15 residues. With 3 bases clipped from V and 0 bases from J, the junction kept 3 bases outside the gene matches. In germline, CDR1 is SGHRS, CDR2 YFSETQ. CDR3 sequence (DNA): TGCGCCAGCAGCTCGACAGGGAACTCTGGAAACACCATATATTTT. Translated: CASSSTGNSGNTIYF.

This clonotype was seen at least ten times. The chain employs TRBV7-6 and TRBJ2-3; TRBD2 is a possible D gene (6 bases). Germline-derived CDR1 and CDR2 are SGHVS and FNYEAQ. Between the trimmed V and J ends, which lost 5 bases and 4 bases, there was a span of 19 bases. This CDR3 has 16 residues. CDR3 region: CASSPAGTWNPDTQYF. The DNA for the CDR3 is TGTGCCAGCAGCCCTGCCGGGACTTGGAACCCAGATACGCAGTATTTT.

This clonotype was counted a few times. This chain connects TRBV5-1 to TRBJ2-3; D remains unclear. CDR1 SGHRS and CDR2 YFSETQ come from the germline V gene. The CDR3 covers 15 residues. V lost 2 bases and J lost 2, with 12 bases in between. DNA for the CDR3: TGCGCCAGCAGCTTTGCAGTACGAACCACAGATACGCAGTATTTT. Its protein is CASSFAVRTTDTQYF.

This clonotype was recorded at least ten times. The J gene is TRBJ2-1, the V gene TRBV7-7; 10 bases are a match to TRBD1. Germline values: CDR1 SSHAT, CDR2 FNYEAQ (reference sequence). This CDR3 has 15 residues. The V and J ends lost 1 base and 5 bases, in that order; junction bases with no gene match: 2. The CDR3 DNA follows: TGTGCCAGCAGCTTAGGGACAGGGGGTGACAATGAGCAGTTCTTC. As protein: CASSLGTGGDNEQFF.

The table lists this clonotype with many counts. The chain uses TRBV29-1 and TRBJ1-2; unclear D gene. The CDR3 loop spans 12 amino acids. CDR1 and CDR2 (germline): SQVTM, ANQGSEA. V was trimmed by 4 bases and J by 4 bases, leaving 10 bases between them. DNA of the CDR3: TGCAGCGTTGTTTCCAGGAGCTATGGCTACACCTTC. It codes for CSVVSRSYGYTF.

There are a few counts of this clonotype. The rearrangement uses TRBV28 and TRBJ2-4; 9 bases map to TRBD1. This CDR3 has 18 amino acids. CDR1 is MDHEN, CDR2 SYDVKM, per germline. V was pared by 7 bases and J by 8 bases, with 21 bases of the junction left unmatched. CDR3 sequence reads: CASTTIIGTGKGRDIQYF. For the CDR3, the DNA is TGTGCCAGCACGACGATAATCGGGACAGGGAAGGGTAGGGACATTCAGTACTTC.

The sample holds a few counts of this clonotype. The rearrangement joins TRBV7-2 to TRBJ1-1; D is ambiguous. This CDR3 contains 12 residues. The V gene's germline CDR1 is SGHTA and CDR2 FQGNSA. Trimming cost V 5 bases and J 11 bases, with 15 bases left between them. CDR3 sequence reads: CASSQDDLKAFF. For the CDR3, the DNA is TGTGCCAGCAGCCAAGACGATCTTAAGGCTTTCTTT.

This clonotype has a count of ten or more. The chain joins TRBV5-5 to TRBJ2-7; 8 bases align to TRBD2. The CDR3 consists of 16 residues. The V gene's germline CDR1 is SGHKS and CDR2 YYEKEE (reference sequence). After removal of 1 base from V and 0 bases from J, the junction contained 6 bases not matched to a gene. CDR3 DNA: TGTGCCAGCAGCTTGCCGGGGAGCGGGAGCTCCTACGAGCAGTACTTC. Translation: CASSLPGSGSSYEQYF.

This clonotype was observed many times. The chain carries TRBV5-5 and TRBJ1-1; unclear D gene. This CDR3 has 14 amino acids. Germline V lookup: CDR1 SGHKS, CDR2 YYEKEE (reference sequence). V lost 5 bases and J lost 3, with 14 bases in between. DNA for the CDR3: TGTGCCAGCAGTTCAGGAGGATTATACACTGAAGCTTTCTTT. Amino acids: CASSSGGLYTEAFF.

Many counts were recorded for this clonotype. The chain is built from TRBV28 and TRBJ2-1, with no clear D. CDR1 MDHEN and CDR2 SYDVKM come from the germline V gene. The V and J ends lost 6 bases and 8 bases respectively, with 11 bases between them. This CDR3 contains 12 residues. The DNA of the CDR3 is TGTGCCAGCAGGCGCCCGTACTATGAGCAGTTCTTC. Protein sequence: CASRRPYYEQFF.